This T cell receptor (beta chain) was found in a study of human T cells and chemical hapten exposure. Study-wide points: Controls had significantly fewer large CDR3 similarity clusters than were formed by expanded TCRs.

The time point: patch test 1, 2 weeks after DPC sensitization. Treatment meaning: therapeutic diphenylcyclopropenone sensitization with weekly scalp DPC. The starting material, unfractionated whole blood, was used for total RNA extraction. TCRdb re-analysed the RACE reads in MiXCR, keeping a single row per CDR3 protein. The top ten hold around 0.99% of the sample, which has about 120,000 distinct CDR3 sequences, roughly 13% seen once. Trimming left V 5 bases short and J 0 bases short, with 11 bases between. The CDR3 is made up of 15 amino acids. From germline, CDR1 is SGHAT and CDR2 FQNNGV. This clonotype was detected a few times. What it binds is not known.

The rearrangement joins TRBV11-2 to TRBJ2-4; maybe TRBD1 (6 bases). This specimen was whole blood, taken in connection with sensitization to the hapten diphenylcyclopropenone (DPC). This receptor was identified in a young man with alopecia areata. Some clones in this sample may be carry-over from other donors' samples. CDR3 in amino acids: CASSALQGAKNIQYF. CDR3 in DNA: TGTGCCAGCAGCGCACTACAGGGAGCCAAAAACATTCAGTACTTC.